This T cell receptor (beta chain) comes out of a study of vaccination effects on CD4 cells after COVID-19. Study as a whole: Median timing of post-vaccine samples was 72 days after the second dose. Whole-study findings and limits: Marked clonal contraction of infection- and vaccine-induced clones was seen late after vaccination. Nearly all vaccine-induced clones in healthy recipients recognized only SARS-CoV-2.

The table came from immunoSEQ multiplex PCR; TCRdb's copy has only in-frame clones and leaves some out. Found here are about 40,000 clones, around 73% of them singletons; the top ten hold 6% to 8.5%. A note on this clone: Its cognate antigen is unknown.

Culturing for around eleven days preceded CD4+ T cell isolation. Participants got two doses of BNT162b2 or mRNA-1273 vaccine. In the vaccine recipients, nucleocapsid antibodies were negative and there was no prior SARS-CoV-2 infection. The CDR3 totals 14 residues. V lost 6 bases, J lost 6 bases, and 3 bases stayed unmatched. Germline V gene lookup returns CDR1 KGHDR and CDR2 SFDVKD. The sequence derives from a human donor who received a COVID-19 vaccine. V gene TRBV24-1 combines with J gene TRBJ2-2; 10 bases map to TRBD1. The sequenced sample was CD4+ T cells from PBMCs cultured without peptide, obtained after COVID-19 vaccination. The chain's CDR3 is CATSRTGGAGELFF. CDR3 bases: TGTGCCACCAGTAGGACAGGGGGGGCCGGGGAGCTGTTTTTT.